This TCR beta chain derives from a study of T-cell reconstitution after alpha-beta-depleted transplantation in children. This CDR3 contains 18 residues. The germline V gene encodes CDR1 WNHNN and CDR2 SYGVQD (reference sequence). Unmatched junction bases numbered 10, after V lost 5 bases and J lost 0 bases. This clonotype was detected many times. Preparation of the TCRbeta library involved a method that used unique molecular identifiers. TCRdb reprocessed the PCR reads via MiXCR and lists one record per CDR3 protein. The table lists roughly 300,000 distinct CDR3 sequences, about a tenth of them singletons.

The V and J genes are TRBV10-1 and TRBJ2-3; 11 bases map to TRBD2. The receptor was isolated from a human donor who donated a stem cell graft to a child with acute lymphoblastic leukemia. Sequencing was performed on PBMCs from the stem cell graft donor, taken from the stem cell graft. The CDR3 coding sequence is TGCGCCAGCAGTCTCGGTCTAGCGGGAGGTGAAAGCACAGATACGCAGTATTTT. Translated, it gives CASSLGLAGGESTDTQYF.